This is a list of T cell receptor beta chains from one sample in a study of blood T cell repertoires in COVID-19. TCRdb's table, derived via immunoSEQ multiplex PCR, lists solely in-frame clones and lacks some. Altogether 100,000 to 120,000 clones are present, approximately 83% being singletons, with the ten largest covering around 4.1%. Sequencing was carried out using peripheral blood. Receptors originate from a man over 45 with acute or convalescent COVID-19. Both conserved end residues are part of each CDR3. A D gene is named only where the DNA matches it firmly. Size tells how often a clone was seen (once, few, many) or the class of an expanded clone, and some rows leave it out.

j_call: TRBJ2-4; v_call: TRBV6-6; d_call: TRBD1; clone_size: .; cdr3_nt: TGTGCCAGCGGGGACAGGGAGGGAAACATTCAGTACTTC; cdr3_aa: CASGDREGNIQYF
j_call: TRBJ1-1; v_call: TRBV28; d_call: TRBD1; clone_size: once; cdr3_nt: TGTGCCAGCAGTTCCGACAGGGACGAAGCTTTCTTT; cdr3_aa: CASSSDRDEAFF
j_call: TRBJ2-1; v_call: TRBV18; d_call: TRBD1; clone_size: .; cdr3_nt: TGTGCCAGCTCACCACGGACAGGGTTCAATGAGCAGTTCTTC; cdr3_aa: CASSPRTGFNEQFF
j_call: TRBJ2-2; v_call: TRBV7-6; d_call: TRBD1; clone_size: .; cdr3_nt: TGTGCCAGCAGAAGGACAGGGGAAAACACCGGGGAGCTGTTTTTT; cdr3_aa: CASRRTGENTGELFF
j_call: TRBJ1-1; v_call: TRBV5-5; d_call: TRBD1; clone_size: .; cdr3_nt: TGTGCCAGCAGCTTTCCTGGGACAGGGAACACTGAAGCTTTCTTT; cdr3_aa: CASSFPGTGNTEAFF
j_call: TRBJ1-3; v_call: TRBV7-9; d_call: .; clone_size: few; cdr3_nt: TGTGCCAGCAGCCCCCAGGGTACGGTTGGAAACACCATATATTTT; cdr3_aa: CASSPQGTVGNTIYF
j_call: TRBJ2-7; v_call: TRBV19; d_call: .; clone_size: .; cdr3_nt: TGTGCCAGTAGTATAGCCCCCGGACAGCCCTACGAGCAGTACTTC; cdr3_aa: CASSIAPGQPYEQYF
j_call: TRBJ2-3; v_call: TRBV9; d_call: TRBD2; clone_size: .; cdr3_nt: TGTGCCAGCAGCGTCAGCGGGGGAGGTAGCACAGATACGCAGTATTTT; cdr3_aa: CASSVSGGGSTDTQYF
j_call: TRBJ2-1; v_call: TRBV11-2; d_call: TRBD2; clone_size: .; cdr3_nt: TGTGCCAGCAGCTTACTAGCGGGAGGGTACAATGAGCAGTTCTTC; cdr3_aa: CASSLLAGGYNEQFF
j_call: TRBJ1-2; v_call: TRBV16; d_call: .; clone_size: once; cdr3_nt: TGTGCCAGCAGCCAAGTGACAGAAAACTATGGCTACACCTTC; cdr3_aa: CASSQVTENYGYTF